One sample yielded the 14 T cell receptor beta chains listed below, sequenced in a study of cytomegalovirus exposure and HLA in healthy donors. 13 Jbeta primers and 60 Vbeta primers were used for the PCR. The data were produced by immunoSEQ multiplex PCR, yet TCRdb's version contains in-frame clones alone and is incomplete. The profile shows 170,000 or so clones, under 90% of them singletons. Sequenced material: PBMCs. These receptors came from a man younger than 30 in good health and CMV-seronegative.

The chain recombines TRBV6-5 with TRBJ2-3; tentative D call: TRBD1 (8 bases). The germline gives CDR1 MNHEY, CDR2 SVGAGI. CDR3 length: 14 amino acids. Trimming pared 6 bases from V and 5 bases from J, leaving 15 bases between. CDR3 coding DNA: TGTGCCAGCAGAGTAACAGGGGGGGGAGATACGCAGTATTTT. Protein sequence: CASRVTGGGDTQYF.

This clone occurred once. V and J are TRBV7-2 and TRBJ2-7; the match to TRBD2 covers 10 bases. V was pared by 1 base and J by 4 bases, with 10 bases of the junction left unmatched. This CDR3 is 17 amino acids long. CDR1 and CDR2 from the germline V gene are SGHTA and FQGNSA. In DNA form, the CDR3 reads TGTGCCAGCAGCTTAGAGCCTAGCGGGAGATTTGTTTACGAGCAGTACTTC. This gives the protein CASSLEPSGRFVYEQYF. The full variable domain, rest sourced from reference TRBV7-2 and TRBJ2-7, is GAGVSQSPSNKVTEKGKDVELRCDPISGHTALYWYRQSLGQGLEFLIYFQGNSAPDKSGLPSDRFSAERTGGSVSTLTIQRTQQEDSAVYLCASSLEPSGRFVYEQYFGPGTRLTVT.

A note on this clone: A junction end diverges from the germline sequence, so it may reflect a read error. V and J are TRBV6-6 and TRBJ2-7; D perhaps matches TRBD1 (6 bases). The CDR3 has 12 residues. The V gene's germline CDR1 is MNHNY and CDR2 SVGAGI (reference sequence). The DNA of the CDR3 is TGTGCCAGCGGCCAACAGGGTAACGAGCAGTACTTT. The encoded protein is CASGQQGNEQYF.

The J gene is TRBJ1-1, the V gene TRBV5-4; a weak D match, TRBD1 (5 bases). CDR3 length: 15 amino acids. Germline values: CDR1 SGHNT, CDR2 YYREEE (reference sequence). V was pared by 3 bases and J by 4 bases, with 16 bases between. For the CDR3, the DNA is TGTGCCAGCAGCTGGGCCCGGGGCGGGATCACTGAAGCTTTCTTT. Translation: CASSWARGGITEAFF.

The rearrangement links TRBV15 to TRBJ1-4; possible D gene TRBD1, 6 bases. CDR3 size: 13 residues. Looked up from germline, CDR1 is LNHNV and CDR2 is YYDKDF (reference sequence). Trimming took 2 bases from V and 6 from J, leaving 7 bases between them. Here the CDR3 reads CATSRQGYEKLFF. Written as DNA, the CDR3 is TGTGCCACCAGCAGACAGGGGTATGAAAAACTGTTTTTT.

The gene calls are TRBV7-9 and TRBJ1-1; a possible D gene is TRBD1 (6 bases). Germline CDR1 and CDR2: SEHNR and FQNEAQ (reference sequence). V was trimmed by 11 bases and J by 1 base, leaving 17 bases between them. The CDR3 consists of 14 residues. This chain's CDR3 is CAVNPGQSNTEAFF. CDR3 sequence (DNA): TGTGCCGTGAACCCGGGACAATCGAACACTGAAGCTTTCTTT.

A few counts support this clone. Sequence at one end of the junction differs from germline and may be a read error. V usage is TRBV7-7 and J usage is TRBJ2-7, with TRBD1 matching 9 bases. The CDR3 has 13 residues. Germline loops: CDR1 SSHAT, CDR2 FNYEAQ (reference sequence). CDR3 residues: CASSSDRGNEQYF. The CDR3 DNA reads as TGTGCTAGCAGCTCGGACAGGGGCAACGAGCAGTACTTC.

The sample holds one count of this clone. This chain uses TRBV28 with TRBJ1-4, with no clear D. This CDR3 has 15 residues. V lost 0 bases and J 5 bases, leaving 10 bases between the germline ends. CDR1 is MDHEN and CDR2 is SYDVKM in the germline V gene. The CDR3 nucleotides read TGTGCCAGCAGTTTATGGGAGGGAGGCAATGAAAAACTGTTTTTT. Amino acids: CASSLWEGGNEKLFF.

The rearrangement joins TRBV11-2 to TRBJ2-3, with TRBD1 as a possible D gene (5 bases). Germline values: CDR1 SGHAT, CDR2 FQNNGV. The CDR3 sequence is 11 residues long. V shed 3 bases and J shed 10 bases, with 8 bases lying between them. The CDR3 sequence: CASSFRGSQYF. The CDR3 bases are TGTGCCAGCAGCTTTAGGGGTTCGCAGTATTTT.

The chain combines TRBV7-2 with TRBJ2-7; 9 positions agree with TRBD2. CDR1 SGHTA and CDR2 FQGNSA come from the germline V gene. The length of the CDR3 is 14 residues. J gave up 3 bases and V 3 bases, and 3 bases lay outside the gene matches. CDR3 in amino acids: CASSFGLARYEQYF. The CDR3 region has the DNA TGTGCCAGCAGCTTCGGACTAGCGCGCTACGAGCAGTACTTC.

The chain carries TRBV7-2 and TRBJ2-2; D uncertain. The length of the CDR3 is 16 residues. The V gene lost 1 base and the J gene lost 2 bases, with 11 bases spanning the gap. Germline V lookup: CDR1 SGHTA, CDR2 FQGNSA. CDR3 in amino acids: CASSLDPGRNTGELFF. The CDR3 DNA reads as TGTGCCAGCAGCTTAGATCCCGGTAGAAACACCGGGGAGCTGTTTTTT. Variable domain in full (rest from reference TRBV7-2 and TRBJ2-2): GAGVSQSPSNKVTEKGKDVELRCDPISGHTALYWYRQSLGQGLEFLIYFQGNSAPDKSGLPSDRFSAERTGGSVSTLTIQRTQQEDSAVYLCASSLDPGRNTGELFFGEGSRLTVL.

The chain links TRBV4-3 to TRBJ2-1; maybe TRBD1 (5 bases). This CDR3 spans 15 amino acids. Trimming took 2 bases from V and 2 from J, leaving 10 bases between them. CDR1 is LGHNA and CDR2 is YSLEER in the germline V gene. CDR3 in amino acids: CASSQLDITYNEQFF. The DNA for the CDR3 is TGCGCCAGCAGCCAACTGGACATAACCTACAATGAGCAGTTCTTC.

This clone was detected once. This sequence joins TRBV28 and TRBJ2-7; D might be TRBD1 (6 bases). Per germline, CDR1 MDHEN and CDR2 SYDVKM. CDR3 size: 13 residues. The V end lost 6 bases, the J end lost 5 bases, and 14 bases lay between the germline ends. Here the CDR3 reads CASSQPTGNEQYF. DNA for the CDR3: TGTGCCAGCAGCCAACCCACAGGGAACGAGCAGTACTTC.

This chain uses TRBV6-5 with TRBJ1-5, with TRBD1 matching 8 bases. Per germline, CDR1 MNHEY and CDR2 SVGAGI. This CDR3 is built from 13 residues. V dropped 6 bases and J dropped 7; count of bases not matched to a gene: 5. This CDR3 is CASSQGARQPQHF. The CDR3 DNA follows: TGTGCCAGCAGCCAGGGGGCGCGGCAGCCCCAGCATTTT.